These 31 T cell receptor beta chains originate from one sample sequenced in a study of neurological immune-mediated disorders. From the 5' RACE reads, TCRdb called clonotypes with MiXCR, one entry per CDR3 protein. Of approximately 50,000 distinct CDR3 sequences in the sample, about a tenth were seen once. Specimen: PBMCs. These receptors all stem from a man between 70 and 80 years old with HTLV-1-associated myelopathy (HAM/TSP).

By sample share, this clonotype is large. The rearrangement uses TRBV21-1 and TRBJ2-3; the DNA was not used to check the table's D call, TRBD2. TRBV21-1 is a recognized pseudogene. The CDR3 covers 16 residues. The CDR3 region has the DNA TGTGCCAGCAGCAAAGGATTGGCGGGAGTAGCAGATACGCAGTATTTT. It translates to CASSKGLAGVADTQYF.

This clonotype has at least ten counts. The V call is TRBV7-8, the J call TRBJ2-1, with unresolved D. Trimming removed 2 bases at V and 4 bases at J, with 12 bases between. The length of the CDR3 is 15 residues. The germline gives CDR1 SGHVS, CDR2 FQNEAQ. DNA for the CDR3: TGTGCCAGCAGCTTAAGGAGAACGGGTTACAATGAGCAGTTCTTC. Its protein product is CASSLRRTGYNEQFF. Using reference TRBV7-8 and TRBJ2-1 for the parts outside the CDR3, the full variable domain is GAGVSQSPRYKVAKRGQDVALRCDPISGHVSLFWYQQALGQGPEFLTYFQNEAQLDKSGLPSDRFFAERPEGSVSTLKIQRTQQEDSAVYLCASSLRRTGYNEQFFGPGTRLTVL.

This clonotype was seen more than once but under ten times. Relative to the germline gene, one junction end is altered; a read error may explain this. The chain links TRBV20-1 to TRBJ2-1; 7 nucleotides agree with TRBD2. Germline lookup yields CDR1 DFQATT and CDR2 SNEGSKA (reference sequence). The CDR3 is 12 residues long. DNA of the CDR3: TGCAGTGTTAGAAGAGCGGGGTTAGAGCAGTTCTTC. This encodes CSVRRAGLEQFF.

The rearrangement links TRBV28 to TRBJ2-5; D is perhaps TRBD1 (5 bases). Trimming left V 10 bases short and J 11 bases short, with 17 bases between. The CDR3 extends over 11 amino acids. Germline V gene sequence: CDR1 MDHEN, CDR2 SYDVKM. The CDR3, as DNA: TGTGCCACGAATGCCAGACAGTTTCAGTACTTC. Translation: CATNARQFQYF.

The sample holds many counts of this clonotype. The chain uses TRBV18 and TRBJ1-1, with no clear D. Germline CDR1 reads KGHSH; CDR2 reads LQKENI. The length of the CDR3 is 15 residues. Trimming took off 6 bases at V and 1 base at J, with 15 bases between the two ends. CDR3 residues: CASSPRLTENTEAFF. The CDR3 DNA sequence: TGTGCCAGCTCTCCAAGGCTTACAGAGAACACTGAAGCTTTCTTT.

The chain combines TRBV7-9 with TRBJ2-1; 11 bases agree with TRBD2. Germline V gene lookup returns CDR1 SEHNR and CDR2 FQNEAQ (reference sequence). The CDR3 covers 15 residues. The V and J ends lost 5 bases and 5 bases, in that order; junction bases with no gene match: 5. In DNA form, the CDR3 reads TGTGCCAGCAGCGCCGGGACTAGCGGACACAATGAGCAGTTCTTC. Its translation: CASSAGTSGHNEQFF. Together with reference TRBV7-9 and TRBJ2-1, the CDR3 gives the full variable domain: DTGVSQNPRHKITKRGQNVTFRCDPISEHNRLYWYRQTLGQGPEFLTYFQNEAQLEKSRLLSDRFSAERPKGSFSTLEIQRTEQGDSAMYLCASSAGTSGHNEQFFGPGTRLTVL.

There are many counts of this clonotype. The rearrangement joins TRBV20-1 to TRBJ2-7; 8 positions agree with TRBD2. CDR1 is DFQATT, CDR2 SNEGSKA, per germline (reference sequence). Germline trimming cut 3 bases from V and 6 bases from J; bases unmatched to any gene: 10. The CDR3 spans 14 residues. The CDR3 reads CSASFGTSTPEQYF. DNA of the CDR3: TGCAGTGCTAGTTTTGGGACTAGTACCCCCGAGCAGTACTTC.

This clonotype was seen many times. The rearrangement uses TRBV4-2 and TRBJ2-2; the D is unclear. This CDR3 spans 13 amino acids. CDR1 and CDR2 from the germline V gene are LGHNA and YNFKEQ. Trimming pared 4 bases from V and 4 bases from J, leaving 7 bases between. In DNA form, the CDR3 reads TGTGCCAGCAGCCCTCAGCTCACCGGGGAGCTGTTTTTT. Its protein is CASSPQLTGELFF.

This clonotype was seen at least ten times. The genes are TRBV15 and TRBJ1-2; 7 bases align to TRBD1. The CDR3 sequence is 15 residues long. The V gene end was trimmed by 0 bases and the J gene end by 2 bases; junction bases not matched to a gene: 3. From germline, CDR1 is LNHNV and CDR2 YYDKDF (reference sequence). CDR3 residues: CATSREGGGNYGYTF. The CDR3 DNA reads as TGTGCCACCAGCAGAGAAGGAGGGGGCAACTATGGCTACACCTTC.

The sample holds many counts of this clonotype. The rearrangement joins TRBV4-3 to TRBJ1-6; D is perhaps TRBD1 (5 bases). CDR3 length equals 15 residues. From germline, CDR1 is LGHNA and CDR2 YSLEER. V dropped 4 bases and J dropped 8 bases, with 15 bases sitting between them. The CDR3 loop reads CASSLRDAGDSPLHF. The CDR3 coding sequence is TGCGCCAGCAGCCTCCGGGACGCTGGAGATTCACCCCTCCACTTT.

The table lists this clonotype with many counts. The V call is TRBV4-2, the J call TRBJ2-3, with 9 positions matching TRBD1. After removal of 3 bases from V and 4 bases from J, the junction contained 8 bases not matched to a gene. The CDR3 is 16 amino acids. CDR1 and CDR2 (germline): LGHNA, YNFKEQ. In nucleotides, the CDR3 is TGTGCCAGCAGCCAGGGGGACAGGGACGGCTCAGATACGCAGTATTTT. Its translation is CASSQGDRDGSDTQYF.

Ten or more counts support this clonotype. V usage is TRBV7-9 and J usage is TRBJ1-2; TRBD1 matches at 7 bases. From germline, CDR1 is SEHNR and CDR2 FQNEAQ (reference sequence). Trimming at V came to 3 bases and at J to 4 bases, leaving 5 bases not matched to a gene. This CDR3 comprises 14 residues. CDR3 residues: CASSFSRDSYGYTF. CDR3 in DNA: TGTGCCAGCAGCTTCAGCCGGGACAGCTATGGCTACACCTTC.

This clonotype was seen many times. The chain employs TRBV7-2 and TRBJ2-1; no firm D call. The V gene's germline CDR1 is SGHTA and CDR2 FQGNSA. CDR3 length equals 13 residues. V was cut by 0 bases and J by 6 bases, with 6 bases left in between. Written as DNA, the CDR3 is TGTGCCAGCAGCTTAGCGTACCGCAATGAGCAGTTCTTC. Translation gives CASSLAYRNEQFF.

This clonotype was detected ten times or more. V is TRBV7-3 and J is TRBJ1-2, with D tentatively TRBD1 (5 bases). Per the germline V gene, CDR1 is SGHTA and CDR2 is FQGTGA. V shed 5 bases and J shed 3 bases, with 16 bases lying between them. The CDR3 runs 15 residues. The CDR3 here is CASSPWGGVDYGYTF. The CDR3 DNA reads as TGTGCCAGCAGCCCCTGGGGGGGGGTCGACTATGGCTACACCTTC.

The gene calls are TRBV12-3 or TRBV12-4 and TRBJ2-7, with 8 bases matching TRBD2. J gave up 6 bases and V 3 bases, and 7 bases lay outside the gene matches. The length of the CDR3 is 14 residues. CDR3 protein: CASSLAGGLSEQYF. CDR3 coding DNA: TGTGCCAGCAGTTTGGCGGGAGGATTATCCGAGCAGTACTTC.

In its sample, this clonotype was seen many times. The chain links TRBV20-1 to TRBJ1-2; 11 bases map to TRBD1. CDR3 length equals 13 residues. Germline CDR1 and CDR2: DFQATT and SNEGSKA (reference sequence). This chain's CDR3 is CINPGDRGYGYTF. CDR3 in DNA: TGCATCAATCCGGGGGACAGGGGGTATGGCTACACCTTC.

This clonotype showed up many times. The genes are TRBV5-1 and TRBJ2-5; 8 positions match TRBD2. The germline V gene encodes CDR1 SGHRS and CDR2 YFSETQ. The CDR3 runs 14 residues. The V gene end was trimmed by 5 bases and the J gene end by 2 bases; junction bases not matched to a gene: 5. The CDR3 loop is CASRSQRGQETQYF. CDR3 bases: TGCGCCAGCAGATCCCAGCGGGGGCAAGAGACCCAGTACTTC. Using reference TRBV5-1 and TRBJ2-5 for the parts outside the CDR3, the full variable domain is KAGVTQTPRYLIKTRGQQVTLSCSPISGHRSVSWYQQTPGQGLQFLFEYFSETQRNKGNFPGRFSGRQFSNSRSEMNVSTLELGDSALYLCASRSQRGQETQYFGPGTRLLVL.

This clonotype showed up many times. The chain joins TRBV7-9 to TRBJ2-4, with TRBD1 identical over 7 bases. CDR3 length: 13 amino acids. Trimming cost V 5 bases and J 5 bases; bases outside gene matches: 3. Germline CDR1 and CDR2: SEHNR and FQNEAQ (reference sequence). The CDR3 coding sequence is TGTGCCAGCAGCCCGGACAGGCAAAACATTCAGTACTTC. Translated, it gives CASSPDRQNIQYF.

The table lists this clonotype with many counts. The chain joins TRBV28 to TRBJ2-5, with TRBD1 matching over 10 bases. The V segment lost 8 bases and the J segment 7 bases; nucleotides outside the gene matches: 7. The CDR3 spans 13 residues. Germline V gene sequence: CDR1 MDHEN, CDR2 SYDVKM. The CDR3 coding sequence is TGTGCCAGCCTCAAGGGGACAGGGGTGACCCAGTACTTC. The encoded protein is CASLKGTGVTQYF. The full variable domain, with the rest looked up from reference TRBV28 and TRBJ2-5, is DVKVTQSSRYLVKRTGEKVFLECVQDMDHENMFWYRQDPGLGLRLIYFSYDVKMKEKGDIPEGYSVSREKKERFSLILESASTNQTSMYLCASLKGTGVTQYFGPGTRLLVL.

The table lists this clonotype with a few counts. V and J are TRBV18 and TRBJ2-7; D gene uncertain. CDR1 and CDR2 from the germline V gene are KGHSH and LQKENI. This CDR3 is built from 12 residues. Trimming removed 1 base at V and 6 bases at J, with 7 bases between. CDR3 DNA sequence: TGTGCCAGCTCACCACAGGGCATCGAGCAGTACTTC. It encodes CASSPQGIEQYF.

This clonotype was found many times. J is TRBJ2-1 and V is TRBV7-2, with 14 nucleotides matching TRBD2. Germline assignment: CDR1 SGHTA and CDR2 FQGNSA. The CDR3 is 14 residues long. J was trimmed by 9 bases and V by 10 bases; bases with no gene match: 8. CDR3 loop: CATGLAGGPSEQFF. For the CDR3, the DNA is TGTGCCACCGGACTAGCGGGAGGCCCCAGTGAGCAGTTCTTC.

This clonotype was observed at least ten times. This chain connects TRBV5-1 to TRBJ2-1; D call uncertain. CDR1 is SGHRS, CDR2 YFSETQ, per germline. Trimming removed 4 bases at V and 0 bases at J, with 11 bases between. There are 15 residues in the CDR3. The CDR3 region is CASSAQAGSYNEQFF. The CDR3 nucleotides are TGCGCCAGCAGCGCCCAAGCAGGCTCCTACAATGAGCAGTTCTTC.

The chain recombines TRBV11-2 with TRBJ2-7; the match to TRBD2 covers 11 bases. Germline lookup yields CDR1 SGHAT and CDR2 FQNNGV. The CDR3 spans 16 residues. J gave up 9 bases and V 3 bases, and 13 bases lay outside the gene matches. DNA for the CDR3: TGTGCCAGCAGCTTGGACCTAGCGGGAGGACAAAAGGTGCAGTACTTC. Encoded protein: CASSLDLAGGQKVQYF.

This clonotype occurred many times. V usage is TRBV5-5 and J usage is TRBJ2-2, with D hard to call. The V gene lost 2 bases and the J gene lost 6 bases, with 8 bases spanning the gap. CDR3 size: 13 residues. Germline V gives CDR1 SGHKS, CDR2 YYEKEE (reference sequence). CDR3 bases: TGTGCCAGCAGCTTTGCTCCCCCCGGGGAGCTGTTTTTT. Its translation is CASSFAPPGELFF.

This clonotype has at least ten counts. V gene TRBV11-2 combines with J gene TRBJ2-7; 7 bases line up with TRBD1. This CDR3 has 16 residues. Germline V gene lookup returns CDR1 SGHAT and CDR2 FQNNGV. V trimming: 5 bases; J trimming: 3 bases; junction bases outside the gene matches: 13. CDR3 nucleotide sequence: TGTGCCAGCAGCCCCTTTCCCCGGGACAGCATCTACGAGCAGTACTTC. Its protein is CASSPFPRDSIYEQYF.

This clonotype was found many times. The rearrangement links TRBV12-3 or TRBV12-4 to TRBJ2-7, with 8 bases lining up with TRBD1. The V segment lost 3 bases and the J segment 0 bases; nucleotides outside the gene matches: 7. This CDR3 has 16 amino acids. The CDR3 coding sequence is TGTGCCAGCAGTTTTGCAGGGGGCTTGAGCTCCTACGAGCAGTACTTC. It encodes CASSFAGGLSSYEQYF.

The V and J genes are TRBV12-3 or TRBV12-4 and TRBJ2-3, with D unclear. CDR3 size: 13 residues. V lost 6 bases and J 8 bases, leaving 15 bases between the germline ends. In DNA form, the CDR3 reads TGTGCCAGCAGCGGATTCCACGGCGTTACGCAGTATTTT. The encoded protein is CASSGFHGVTQYF.

J is TRBJ2-5 and V is TRBV7-9; D is possibly TRBD1 (7 bases). V shed 3 bases and J shed 5 bases, with 19 bases lying between them. This CDR3 contains 16 residues. The germline V gene has CDR1 SEHNR and CDR2 FQNEAQ (reference sequence). The chain's CDR3 is CASSFALTQGGETQYF. The CDR3 coding sequence is TGTGCCAGCAGCTTTGCGCTAACCCAGGGGGGCGAGACCCAGTACTTC.

This clonotype was observed at least ten times. The V and J genes are TRBV29-1 and TRBJ2-1, with 10 bases aligning to TRBD2. Germline V gene sequence: CDR1 SQVTM, CDR2 ANQGSEA. Trimming took 4 bases from V and 9 from J; bases not matched to a gene: 9. The CDR3 sequence is 14 residues long. The CDR3 nucleotides read TGCAGCGTTGCCTTAAGCGGGAGGGTCGTTGAGCAGTTCTTC. Its protein product is CSVALSGRVVEQFF.

This clonotype was detected once. At one boundary the junction diverges from the germline segment, which might be a read error. This sequence joins TRBV20-1 and TRBJ2-7, with D uncertain. This CDR3 contains 14 residues. Germline CDR1 and CDR2: DFQATT and SNEGSKA (reference sequence). The CDR3 loop reads CTARDGQELYEQYF. The CDR3 DNA sequence: TGCACTGCTAGAGATGGCCAGGAATTGTACGAGCAGTACTTC.

This clonotype has a count of ten or more. The chain is built from TRBV20-1 and TRBJ2-1, with unresolved D. V was cut by 1 base and J by 4 bases, with 5 bases left in between. Germline lookup yields CDR1 DFQATT and CDR2 SNEGSKA (reference sequence). The CDR3 consists of 12 residues. The CDR3 sequence is CSARARYNEQFF. CDR3 sequence (DNA): TGCAGTGCTAGAGCCCGATACAATGAGCAGTTCTTC.